The 23 T cell receptor beta chains below all came from one sample that was sequenced in a study of brain metastases from non-small cell lung cancer. The assay was immunoSEQ multiplex PCR, and TCRdb's table has in-frame clones only and misses some. The sample records some 4,200 clones, about nine tenths being singletons. Sequenced input: primary lung tumor tissue. These TCRs come from a donor aged 40 or older with non-small cell lung cancer.

The rearrangement joins TRBV10-1 to TRBJ2-2; D unresolved. CDR1 and CDR2 (germline): WNHNN, SYGVQD (reference sequence). V gave up 4 bases and J gave up 0 bases, with 3 bases separating them. The CDR3 runs 13 residues. The chain's CDR3 is CASSGANTGELFF. CDR3 coding DNA: TGCGCCAGCAGTGGAGCGAACACCGGGGAGCTGTTTTTT.

The chain links TRBV19 to TRBJ2-4, with 9 bases lining up with TRBD2. CDR3 length: 13 amino acids. In germline, CDR1 is LNHDA, CDR2 SQIVND (reference sequence). V was pared by 5 bases and J by 10 bases, with 6 bases of the junction left unmatched. CDR3 coding DNA: TGTGCCAGTAGTCAAGCGGCGGGAGGGATTCAGTACTTC. Protein product: CASSQAAGGIQYF.

This chain joins TRBV19 and TRBJ2-3; 12 bases map to TRBD2. The CDR3 spans 13 residues. CDR1 LNHDA and CDR2 SQIVND come from the germline V gene (reference sequence). Trimming cost V 4 bases and J 14 bases; bases outside gene matches: 7. This CDR3 is CASSNSSGRAWYF. The CDR3, as DNA: TGTGCCAGTAGTAACTCTAGCGGGAGGGCCTGGTATTTT.

The rearrangement links TRBV27 to TRBJ2-4; D call uncertain. Germline values: CDR1 MNHEY, CDR2 SMNVEV (reference sequence). V dropped 6 bases and J dropped 2 bases, with 14 bases sitting between them. This CDR3 is 15 amino acids long. In nucleotides, the CDR3 is TGTGCCAGCAGCATTACAAGCCTTCCCAAAAACATTCAGTACTTC. Encoded protein: CASSITSLPKNIQYF.

The CDR3 DNA reads as TGTGCCAGCAGTGAAGAGCAGACAACTAATGAAAAACTGTTTTTT. It translates to CASSEEQTTNEKLFF. The V call is TRBV2, the J call TRBJ1-4; D call uncertain. The CDR3 has 15 residues. Trimming cost V 1 base and J 0 bases, with 6 bases left between them. Germline V lookup: CDR1 SNHLY, CDR2 FYNNEI.

The chain recombines TRBV29-1 with TRBJ1-2; 11 positions agree with TRBD1. The CDR3 has 15 residues. Germline values: CDR1 SQVTM, CDR2 ANQGSEA. With V trimmed by 1 base and J by 4 bases, 5 bases remained unmatched. CDR3 nucleotide sequence: TGCAGCGTTGAAGGTTGGACAGGGGGCTCCTATGGCTACACCTTC. This sequence encodes CSVEGWTGGSYGYTF.

This clone was seen more than once but under ten times. The chain joins TRBV6-5 to TRBJ1-5; D is ambiguous. Trimming left V 3 bases short and J 4 bases short, with 10 bases between. The CDR3 sequence is 14 residues long. Germline V gene data show CDR1 as MNHEY and CDR2 as SVGAGI. The CDR3 DNA reads as TGTGCCAGCAGTTATCACCATTTGAATCAGCCCCAGCATTTT. This sequence encodes CASSYHHLNQPQHF.

The gene calls are TRBV29-1 and TRBJ1-3; D not certain. Germline-derived CDR1 and CDR2 are SQVTM and ANQGSEA. This CDR3 has 13 residues. V was trimmed by 7 bases and J by 1 base, leaving 11 bases between them. CDR3 region: CSATGRSGNTIYF. The CDR3 region has the DNA TGCAGCGCGACCGGGCGGTCTGGAAACACCATATATTTT.

V usage is TRBV7-6 and J usage is TRBJ1-3; 10 bases line up with TRBD1. The germline V gene encodes CDR1 SGHVS and CDR2 FNYEAQ. The CDR3 has 16 amino acids. V was clipped by 5 bases and J by 7 bases; unmatched bases: 11. CDR3 in DNA: TGTGCCAGCAGCCCGGGACAGGGGAATTTTAGGAACACCATATATTTT. Translating gives CASSPGQGNFRNTIYF. Full variable domain (missing parts from reference TRBV7-6 and TRBJ1-3): GAGVSQSPRYKVTKRGQDVALRCDPISGHVSLYWYRQALGQGPEFLTYFNYEAQQDKSGLPNDRFSAERPEGSISTLTIQRTEQRDSAMYRCASSPGQGNFRNTIYFGEGSWLTVV.

The rearrangement joins TRBV19 to TRBJ2-5; tentative D call: TRBD2 (7 bases). Germline CDR1 reads LNHDA; CDR2 reads SQIVND (reference sequence). V was pared by 8 bases and J by 5 bases, with 12 bases between. CDR3 size: 12 residues. CDR3 sequence reads: CASGGGWETQYF. In nucleotides, the CDR3 is TGTGCCAGTGGGGGGGGCTGGGAGACCCAGTACTTC.

This sequence joins TRBV9 and TRBJ2-2; D is ambiguous. The CDR3 extends over 14 amino acids. Germline values: CDR1 SGDLS, CDR2 YYNGEE. Trimming took 3 bases from V and 6 from J, leaving 12 bases between them. The CDR3 nucleotides are TGTGCCAGCAGCGAGGCAGTGGTGGCCGGGGAGCTGTTTTTT. Protein sequence: CASSEAVVAGELFF.

Comments on this clone: The same CDR3 can be traced to other DNA sequences in this sample. The J gene is TRBJ2-2, the V gene TRBV28, with D perhaps matching TRBD1 (5 bases). CDR3 length: 14 residues. The V gene's germline CDR1 is MDHEN and CDR2 SYDVKM. With 10 bases removed from V and 4 bases from J, the gap between germline ends came to 16 bases. CDR3 protein: CATLSTAGTGELFF. In DNA, the CDR3 is TGTGCCACCCTATCGACAGCCGGCACCGGGGAGCTGTTTTTT.

V is TRBV19 and J is TRBJ1-5, with no clear D. Trimming left V 4 bases short and J 6 bases short, with 13 bases between. The CDR3 extends over 14 amino acids. Germline values: CDR1 LNHDA, CDR2 SQIVND (reference sequence). CDR3 DNA sequence: TGTGCCAGTAGTACCACAAACTGGGGTCAGCCCCAGCATTTT. As protein: CASSTTNWGQPQHF.

A few counts support this clone. Other DNA sequences in this specimen translate into the identical CDR3. The V and J genes are TRBV27 and TRBJ1-2; 7 positions match TRBD1. CDR1 and CDR2 (germline): MNHEY, SMNVEV (reference sequence). V lost 6 bases to trimming and J lost 0 bases; unmatched junction nucleotides: 4. The CDR3 is made up of 14 amino acids. CDR3 sequence (DNA): TGTGCCAGCAGGACCCAGGGGGCTAACTATGGCTACACCTTC. Its protein product is CASRTQGANYGYTF.

The gene calls are TRBV5-1 and TRBJ1-1, with 8 bases aligning to TRBD1. Germline loops: CDR1 SGHRS, CDR2 YFSETQ. The CDR3 loop spans 14 amino acids. Trimming cost V 2 bases and J 4 bases; bases outside gene matches: 4. This CDR3 is CASSLFTGGTEAFF. The CDR3 DNA is TGCGCCAGCAGCTTATTTACAGGGGGCACTGAAGCTTTCTTT.

The gene calls are TRBV5-1 and TRBJ2-2; 9 bases are a match to TRBD1. The CDR3 extends over 17 amino acids. The J segment lost 5 bases and the V segment lost 4 bases, leaving 12 bases of the junction unmatched. Germline lookup yields CDR1 SGHRS and CDR2 YFSETQ. In DNA, the CDR3 is TGCGCCAGCAGCGGACAGGGGTTTGGGCTATCGACCGGGGAGCTGTTTTTT. Amino acids: CASSGQGFGLSTGELFF.

The rearrangement links TRBV29-1 to TRBJ2-3, with 9 bases that match TRBD2. The germline CDR1 and CDR2 sequences are SQVTM and ANQGSEA. The CDR3 totals 14 residues. Trimming at V came to 4 bases and at J to 2 bases, leaving 4 bases not matched to a gene. The CDR3 coding sequence is TGCAGCGTTGGTACTAGCGGGTCCACAGATACGCAGTATTTT. It codes for CSVGTSGSTDTQYF.

V is TRBV7-9 and J is TRBJ2-7; TRBD2 might be the D (6 bases). Germline CDR1 SEHNR, CDR2 FQNEAQ (reference sequence). Trimming took off 5 bases at V and 1 base at J, with 12 bases between the two ends. The CDR3 spans 14 residues. Written as DNA, the CDR3 is TGTGCCAGCAGCCGGGGGACTCTTTCCTACGAGCAGTACTTC. Its protein product is CASSRGTLSYEQYF.

V and J are TRBV5-6 and TRBJ2-2, with a tentative D call TRBD2 (6 bases). CDR3 length: 16 amino acids. Between the trimmed V and J ends, which lost 3 bases and 0 bases, there was a span of 12 bases. Per germline, CDR1 SGHDT and CDR2 YYEEEE. CDR3 in amino acids: CASSYTGVPNTGELFF. The CDR3 DNA is TGTGCCAGCAGCTATACGGGAGTCCCGAACACCGGGGAGCTGTTTTTT.

This clone is a singleton in its sample. J is TRBJ1-2 and V is TRBV29-1; D is perhaps TRBD1 (5 bases). V lost 6 bases and J 2 bases, leaving 22 bases between the germline ends. The CDR3 is made up of 16 amino acids. Germline CDR1 and CDR2: SQVTM and ANQGSEA. The CDR3, as DNA: TGCAGCGTGGCCCCACGTCCGGGACTATGGAACTATGGCTACACCTTC. It encodes CSVAPRPGLWNYGYTF.

The DNA for the CDR3 is TGCGCCAGCAGTCAGGGATACACGCAGTATTTT. It is translated as CASSQGYTQYF. V and J are TRBV10-1 and TRBJ2-3; possibly TRBD1 for D (5 bases). Germline V gene lookup returns CDR1 WNHNN and CDR2 SYGVQD (reference sequence). This CDR3 has 11 residues. The germline V and J ends were trimmed by 5 bases and 9 bases, with 9 bases remaining between them.

In nucleotides, the CDR3 is TGCGCCAGCAGTGAGTCCTTTTCCATGAACACTGAAGCTTTCTTT. Translation gives CASSESFSMNTEAFF. The chain employs TRBV10-2 and TRBJ1-1; D gene ambiguous. Between the trimmed V and J ends, which lost 0 bases and 0 bases, there was a span of 8 bases. This CDR3 is 15 amino acids long. CDR1 and CDR2 (germline): WSHSY, SAAADI.

This sequence joins TRBV11-1 and TRBJ2-5, with D tentatively TRBD1 or TRBD2 (5 bases each). The CDR3 loop spans 16 amino acids. Looked up from germline, CDR1 is SGHAT and CDR2 is FQDESV (reference sequence). The V end was cut by 1 base, the J end by 0 bases, with 12 bases between. CDR3 sequence: CASSLERGPYQETQYF. The CDR3, as DNA: TGTGCCAGCAGCTTAGAAAGGGGACCTTACCAAGAGACCCAGTACTTC.